Listed below are T cell receptor beta chains from one sample, sequenced in a study of T cell responses to AZD1222 COVID-19 vaccine. Some clones are missing from TCRdb's copy, which holds only in-frame ones; the method was immunoSEQ multiplex PCR. Of tens of thousands of clones in the sample, around 81% were seen once. This material consisted of peripheral blood, taken on day 0 of AZD1222 vaccination. These TCRs come from an adult in good health. Each CDR3 is given with its conserved first and last residue. D genes are given only for firm matches. Size values are once, few and many counts, or a class for expanded clones, and some rows have none.

cdr3_length	j_call	clone_size	v_call	d_call	cdr3_nt	cdr3_aa
16	TRBJ2-1	NA	TRBV11-2	TRBD2	TGTGCCAGCAGCAAGTCTAGCGGGGGGGCCTGGGGTGAGCAGTTCTTC	CASSKSSGGAWGEQFF
17	TRBJ1-3	few	TRBV9	TRBD1	TGTGCCAGCAGCGCTAATACAGGGGGCTTCTCTGGAAACACCATATATTTT	CASSANTGGFSGNTIYF
13	TRBJ2-7	medium-sized	TRBV7-9	NA	TGTGCCAGCAGATATGGTGTGTCGAGCGAGCAGTACTTC	CASRYGVSSEQYF
12	TRBJ2-7	NA	TRBV28	NA	TGTGCCACCAGACAGGGAGGGTACGAGCAGTACTTC	CATRQGGYEQYF
15	TRBJ2-7	NA	TRBV6-5	TRBD1	TGTGCCAGCAGAAAAACAGGGGGCAATTTGGGCGAGCAGTACTTC	CASRKTGGNLGEQYF
14	TRBJ1-4	NA	TRBV30	TRBD1	TGTGCCTGGAGTCCCGGGACAGGGAGTGAAAAACTGTTTTTT	CAWSPGTGSEKLFF
16	TRBJ1-3	NA	TRBV3-1/TRBV3-2	NA	TGTGCCAGCAGCCCGGGACTTCCGAGCTCTGGAAACACCATATATTTT	CASSPGLPSSGNTIYF
16	TRBJ2-7	NA	TRBV6-2/TRBV6-3	TRBD1	TGTGCCAGCAGTTACGGCGGGACAGGGGGCTCCTACGAGCAGTACTTC	CASSYGGTGGSYEQYF
15	TRBJ1-6	few	TRBV7-2	TRBD1	TGTGCCAGCAGCTTAGGGACAGGGGTTGATTCACCCCTCCACTTT	CASSLGTGVDSPLHF
14	TRBJ2-7	NA	TRBV30	TRBD1	TGTGCCTGGGGTAGGAGGGACAGGGGGGCCGAGCAGTACTTC	CAWGRRDRGAEQYF
13	TRBJ1-1	NA	TRBV6-5	NA	TGTGCCAGCAGTTACGAGCGAAGCACTGAAGCTTTCTTT	CASSYERSTEAFF
18	TRBJ1-2	NA	TRBV6-2/TRBV6-3	NA	TGTGCCAGCAGTTCATACAGGGAAGAAAAACAGCTTGTACATGGCTACACCTTC	CASSSYREEKQLVHGYTF
15	TRBJ2-3	NA	TRBV5-6	NA	TGTGCCAGCAGCTTGATCGACAGCCCCACAGATACGCAGTATTTT	CASSLIDSPTDTQYF
17	TRBJ1-3	NA	TRBV5-5	NA	TGTGCCAGCAGCTTGGCCGATAGGGGGTCGGCGGGAAACACCATATATTTT	CASSLADRGSAGNTIYF
15	TRBJ2-3	NA	TRBV7-2	NA	TGTGCCAGCAGCTTGTCAGGTGTTCGCACAGATACGCAGTATTTT	CASSLSGVRTDTQYF
13	TRBJ2-1	NA	TRBV7-2	NA	TGTGCCAGCAGCATGGACTGGGACAATGAGCAGTTCTTC	CASSMDWDNEQFF
13	TRBJ2-2	NA	TRBV15	NA	TGTGCCACCAGCAGAGAGGGGGCTGGGGAGCTGTTTTTT	CATSREGAGELFF
13	TRBJ1-2	NA	TRBV5-1	NA	TGCGCCAGCAGGCCTACCGGGGACTATGGCTACACCTTC	CASRPTGDYGYTF
14	TRBJ1-2	NA	TRBV7-2	NA	TGTGCCAGCAGCCAGGGATCCAGCGCATATGGCTACACCTTC	CASSQGSSAYGYTF
11	TRBJ1-5	NA	TRBV6-5	NA	TGTGCCAGCAGTTCAAACCTTCCCCAGCATTTT	CASSSNLPQHF
16	TRBJ2-7	NA	TRBV6-4	TRBD1	TGTGCCAGCACCCTAATTAGGACAGGGGAGAACTACGAGCAGTACTTC	CASTLIRTGENYEQYF
12	TRBJ2-3	NA	TRBV18	NA	TGTGCCAGCTCACCCCTCGCAGATACGCAGTATTTT	CASSPLADTQYF
11	TRBJ1-1	NA	TRBV6-5	NA	TGTGCCACCTCGTCGTTGGGTGAAGCTTTCTTT	CATSSLGEAFF
12	TRBJ1-5	NA	TRBV28	NA	TGTGCCAGCAGTTCCGAGTTTAGGCCCCAGCATTTT	CASSSEFRPQHF
16	TRBJ2-3	NA	TRBV4-1	NA	TGCGCCAGCAGCCAAGGCTGGCAGGGGTACACAGATACGCAGTATTTT	CASSQGWQGYTDTQYF
13	TRBJ1-1	NA	TRBV6-1	NA	TGTGCCAGCAGTGATCTGGAGAGCACTGAAGCTTTCTTT	CASSDLESTEAFF
15	TRBJ2-1	NA	TRBV5-1	TRBD1	TGCGCCAGCAGCGTCGGACAGGGAGGCTACAATGAGCAGTTCTTC	CASSVGQGGYNEQFF
13	TRBJ2-5	NA	TRBV28	NA	TGTGCCAGCAGTTACACCGCCGGGGAGACCCAGTACTTC	CASSYTAGETQYF
16	TRBJ2-7	NA	TRBV5-4	TRBD2	TGTGCCAGCAGCTTGGAGCGGGGCACCCTCCTCTACGAGCAGTACTTC	CASSLERGTLLYEQYF
14	TRBJ1-1	few	TRBV5-1	NA	TGCGCCAGCAGCTTCGCGACAGAGAACACTGAAGCTTTCTTT	CASSFATENTEAFF
16	TRBJ2-3	NA	TRBV18	TRBD1	TGTGCCAGCTCATACCTACAGGGGGCGGGCACGGATACGCAGTATTTT	CASSYLQGAGTDTQYF
16	TRBJ2-1	NA	TRBV28	TRBD1	TGTGCCAGCAGTCCCCCTGCTGGGACAGACAACAATGAGCAGTTCTTC	CASSPPAGTDNNEQFF
14	TRBJ1-2	NA	TRBV2	NA	TGTGCCAGTGGACGGGACACTACTAACTATGGCTACACCTTC	CASGRDTTNYGYTF
13	TRBJ1-2	NA	TRBV2	TRBD1	TGTGCCAGCAGGGGGACAGGGAAGGGTGGCTACACCTTC	CASRGTGKGGYTF
15	TRBJ2-7	NA	TRBV19	TRBD1	TGTGCCAGTAGCCAGACCGGGACAGGGGCTCTCGAGCAGTACTTC	CASSQTGTGALEQYF
13	TRBJ1-1	NA	TRBV28	NA	TGTGCCAGCAGTTTTGACGGCGATCGAGGGGCTTTCTTT	CASSFDGDRGAFF
16	TRBJ2-1	NA	TRBV7-2	TRBD1	TGTGCCAGCAGCTTAAGGGGACAGGGTGTGTACAATGAGCAGTTCTTC	CASSLRGQGVYNEQFF
14	TRBJ2-5	NA	TRBV3-1/TRBV3-2	NA	TGTGCCAGCAGCCCGTGGGGACGGCAAGAGACCCAGTACTTC	CASSPWGRQETQYF
15	TRBJ1-6	NA	TRBV6-2/TRBV6-3	NA	TGTGCCAGCAGTTACCCGCCAGGGCGGAATTCACCCCTCCACTTT	CASSYPPGRNSPLHF
16	TRBJ2-5	NA	TRBV5-6	TRBD1	TGTGCCAGCAGCTTGGCCACAGGGGCTCCTCAAGAGACCCAGTACTTC	CASSLATGAPQETQYF
13	TRBJ2-1	NA	TRBV27	NA	TGTGCCAGCACCCCCCCTTCCGGACGCGAGCAGTTCTTC	CASTPPSGREQFF
14	TRBJ1-5	NA	TRBV5-5	NA	TGTGCCAGCAGCGGGATAGGGATGAATCAGCCCCAGCATTTT	CASSGIGMNQPQHF
15	TRBJ2-5	NA	TRBV5-1	NA	TGCGCCAGCAGCCCACTCACGGGATTCCAAGAGACCCAGTACTTC	CASSPLTGFQETQYF
12	TRBJ1-1	NA	TRBV11-2	TRBD1	TGTGCCAGCAGCTACGGACAGGGTCAAGCTTTCTTT	CASSYGQGQAFF
16	TRBJ2-2	NA	TRBV7-2	NA	TGTGCCAGCAGCTTACGAGGCGGCTCGAACACCGGGGAGCTGTTTTTT	CASSLRGGSNTGELFF
16	TRBJ2-2	NA	TRBV7-9	TRBD2	TGTGCCAGCAGCCTCACTCTAGCGGGGGGCTCCGGGGAGCTGTTTTTT	CASSLTLAGGSGELFF
17	TRBJ2-2	NA	TRBV19	TRBD1	TGTGCCAGTAGATCCTACGGGACAGGGGATTTTACCGGGGAGCTGTTTTTT	CASRSYGTGDFTGELFF
14	TRBJ1-5	few	TRBV2	NA	TGTGCCAGCAGTGAGCGGGATAGCAATCAGCCCCAGCATTTT	CASSERDSNQPQHF